These T cell receptor beta chains were read from a single sample in a study of cytomegalovirus exposure and HLA in healthy donors. Method: immunoSEQ multiplex PCR; TCRdb's copy keeps in-frame clones and lacks some. The sample holds about 67,000 clones, about 93% seen once. Sequenced: PBMCs. These receptors were taken from a woman aged 18-29 years in good health and CMV-seronegative. Both conserved end residues are part of each CDR3. A D gene is named only where the DNA matches it firmly. Some rows have no size entry. The others give once, few or many, or a class for an expanded clone.

J gene | V gene | D gene | clone size | CDR3 protein | CDR3 DNA
TRBJ2-2 | TRBV19 | . | . | CASTGRPNTGELFF | TGTGCCAGTACAGGGCGTCCGAACACCGGGGAGCTGTTTTTT
TRBJ1-4 | TRBV2 | TRBD1 | . | CASSRDRGNEKLFF | TGTGCCAGCAGTAGGGACAGGGGTAATGAAAAACTGTTTTTT
TRBJ1-2 | TRBV10-3 | TRBD1 | . | CAISESIFYRTGIDYGYTF | TGTGCCATCAGTGAGTCGATTTTTTATAGGACAGGGATAGACTATGGCTACACCTTC
TRBJ2-5 | TRBV7-9 | . | once | CASSSFGEIKETQYF | TGTGCCAGCAGCTCGTTCGGGGAGATTAAGGAGACCCAGTACTTC
TRBJ2-3 | TRBV5-1 | TRBD1 | . | CASSLDDRGYTDTQYF | TGCGCCAGCAGCTTGGACGACAGGGGCTACACAGATACGCAGTATTTT
TRBJ1-5 | TRBV19 | . | . | CASSKKKQTGHNQPQHF | TGTGCCAGTAGTAAAAAAAAACAGACAGGACACAATCAGCCCCAGCATTTT
TRBJ2-2 | TRBV4-1 | TRBD2 | . | CASSQDLGGGLTGELFF | TGCGCCAGCAGCCAAGATCTCGGGGGGGGGCTCACCGGGGAGCTGTTTTTT
TRBJ2-1 | TRBV7-8 | TRBD1 | . | CASSRGTGGYNEQFF | TGTGCCAGCAGCAGGGGGACAGGGGGTTACAATGAGCAGTTCTTC
TRBJ2-4 | TRBV9 | TRBD2 | once | CASSVEGLAGGRAKNIQYF | TGTGCCAGCAGCGTAGAAGGACTAGCGGGGGGGCGAGCCAAAAACATTCAGTACTTC
TRBJ2-1 | TRBV27 | . | . | CASSLLGGVYNEQFF | TGTGCCAGCAGTTTATTAGGGGGAGTCTACAATGAGCAGTTCTTC
TRBJ1-2 | TRBV7-2 | . | . | CASSAQLINYGYTF | TGTGCCAGCAGCGCCCAGTTAATAAACTATGGCTACACCTTC
TRBJ2-5 | TRBV7-2 | . | once | CASSPQIGGETQYF | TGTGCCAGCAGCCCTCAGATAGGGGGAGAGACCCAGTACTTC